Presented here are 26 T cell receptor beta chains from one specimen sequenced in a study of blood T cell repertoires in COVID-19 (dated by TCRdb to 2018 to 2020). Receptors were amplified or captured by the immunoSEQ multiplex PCR assay. As stored in TCRdb, this immuneACCESS dataset retains in-frame rearrangements with V and J assigned. A fraction of the clones does not appear; measured against another copy, unresolved V genes explain less than half of the discrepancy, and the remainder lacks a known reason. For this sample there are approximately 35,000 clones; almost 85% appear just once. The top ten clonotypes cover 5.5% to 8.5% of the sample. Sequenced: peripheral blood. The receptors here all came from a man between 60 and 75 years old with active COVID-19.

The rearrangement links TRBV28 to TRBJ2-1, with 11 nucleotides matching TRBD2. The junction had 7 bases not matched to a gene; V was cut back by 4 bases and J by 5 bases. Germline-derived CDR1 and CDR2 are MDHEN and SYDVKM. The CDR3 runs 16 residues. CDR3 sequence (DNA): TGTGCCAGCAGTTCCCCGGGACTAGCGGACGACAATGAGCAGTTCTTC. Its translation: CASSSPGLADDNEQFF.

This clone showed up just a few times. The chain links TRBV18 to TRBJ1-2; 9 bases map to TRBD1. The CDR3 has 15 amino acids. V lost 4 bases and J lost 5; bases outside the gene matches: 8. In germline, CDR1 is KGHSH, CDR2 LQKENI. CDR3 residues: CASSLGQGSWYGYTF. The DNA of the CDR3 is TGTGCCAGCTCACTCGGACAGGGGAGTTGGTATGGCTACACCTTC.

The CDR3 nucleotides read TGTGCCAGCAGCCCCCAAACCGACAGGGGGTGGGAGACCCAGTACTTC. As protein: CASSPQTDRGWETQYF. This chain joins TRBV11-1 and TRBJ2-5; 9 bases agree with TRBD1. The ends lost 5 bases at V and 5 bases at J; junction bases unmatched: 12. Germline values: CDR1 SGHAT, CDR2 FQDESV (reference sequence). The CDR3 extends over 16 amino acids. The variable domain in full, with the rest retrieved from reference TRBV11-1 and TRBJ2-5, is EAEVAQSPRYKITEKSQAVAFWCDPISGHATLYWYRQILGQGPELLVQFQDESVVDDSQLPKDRFSAERLKGVDSTLKIQPAELGDSAMYLCASSPQTDRGWETQYFGPGTRLLVL.

The chain links TRBV28 to TRBJ1-5; D remains ambiguous. Germline V gene sequence: CDR1 MDHEN, CDR2 SYDVKM. Trimming stripped 5 bases from V and 4 bases from J, with 15 bases between. The CDR3 totals 15 residues. Here the CDR3 DNA reads TGTGCCAGCAGTCTCGGACTCGGGGTAAATCAGCCCCAGCATTTT. Translating it yields CASSLGLGVNQPQHF.

The chain carries TRBV5-5 and TRBJ2-5, with a possible D match to TRBD2 (5 bases). Trimming removed 2 bases at V and 4 bases at J, with 9 bases between. Germline CDR1 and CDR2: SGHKS and YYEKEE (reference sequence). The CDR3 extends over 13 amino acids. CDR3 in DNA: TGTGCCAGCAGCTTTAAACTAGTAGAGACCCAGTACTTC. This encodes CASSFKLVETQYF.

The chain links TRBV19 to TRBJ1-6; 8 bases agree with TRBD1. Germline lookup yields CDR1 LNHDA and CDR2 SQIVND (reference sequence). CDR3 length: 17 residues. The J segment lost 5 bases and the V segment lost 2 bases, leaving 8 bases of the junction unmatched. This CDR3 reads CASSIRPPGQDNSPLHF. CDR3 nucleotides: TGTGCCAGTAGTATACGACCGCCGGGACAGGATAATTCACCCCTCCACTTT.

The chain combines TRBV19 with TRBJ1-2; TRBD1 agrees at 8 bases. Per germline, CDR1 LNHDA and CDR2 SQIVND (reference sequence). V shed 9 bases and J 4 bases; nucleotides not matched to a gene: 7. This CDR3 has 13 residues. The CDR3 here is CASCRGRGYGYTF. The CDR3, as DNA: TGTGCCAGCTGCAGGGGGCGCGGCTATGGCTACACCTTC.

The V call is TRBV7-9, the J call TRBJ1-4; D not resolved. Germline V gives CDR1 SEHNR, CDR2 FQNEAQ (reference sequence). Trimming removed 3 bases from V and 8 bases from J, with 10 bases in between. This CDR3 has 13 residues. This chain's CDR3 is CASSFGYGEKLFF. The DNA of the CDR3 is TGTGCCAGCAGCTTCGGGTATGGAGAAAAACTGTTTTTT.

The chain recombines TRBV3-1 (or the pseudogene TRBV3-2) with TRBJ2-1, with D uncertain. The CDR3 is 12 amino acids. Per the germline V gene, CDR1 is LGHDT and CDR2 is YNNKEL (reference sequence). Between the trimmed V and J ends, which lost 3 bases and 9 bases, there was a span of 9 bases. DNA for the CDR3: TGTGCCAGCAGCCAGTTCCGACTTGAGCAGTTCTTC. Protein sequence: CASSQFRLEQFF.

This clone has more than one count but fewer than ten. Here the CDR3 DNA reads TGTGCCAGCTCACCACGGACTAGCGGGAAGTACGAGCAGTACTTC. This encodes CASSPRTSGKYEQYF. The chain is built from TRBV18 and TRBJ2-7; 12 nucleotides line up with TRBD2. Germline V lookup: CDR1 KGHSH, CDR2 LQKENI. V shed 1 base, J shed 4 bases, and the junction held 2 bases outside the gene matches. The CDR3 is made up of 15 amino acids.

This clone showed up just a few times. The chain recombines TRBV3-1 (or the pseudogene TRBV3-2) with TRBJ2-7, with 7 bases lining up with TRBD2. V was clipped by 0 bases and J by 4 bases; unmatched bases: 6. Germline V CDR1 and CDR2: LGHDT, YNNKEL (reference sequence). The CDR3 is 15 amino acids. Here the CDR3 DNA reads TGTGCCAGCAGCCAAGAAGGCGGGGGATCTTACGAGCAGTACTTC. It encodes CASSQEGGGSYEQYF.

The chain joins TRBV6-1 to TRBJ2-7; 10 nucleotides match TRBD1. V dropped 5 bases and J dropped 7; count of bases not matched to a gene: 8. Germline loops: CDR1 MNHNS, CDR2 SASEGT. CDR3 size: 14 residues. The CDR3 sequence: CASSPRGQGGEQYF. In nucleotides, the CDR3 is TGTGCCAGCAGTCCACGCGGACAGGGGGGGGAGCAGTACTTC.

This rearrangement joins TRBV24-1 to TRBJ1-5; D remains ambiguous. The germline V gene has CDR1 KGHDR and CDR2 SFDVKD. The V gene lost 4 bases and the J gene lost 0 bases, with 3 bases spanning the gap. The CDR3 totals 13 residues. The DNA of the CDR3 is TGTGCCACCAGTGAATATAGCAATCAGCCCCAGCATTTT. Amino acid sequence: CATSEYSNQPQHF.

This rearrangement joins TRBV9 to TRBJ2-1, with TRBD2 matching over 10 bases. With V trimmed by 1 base and J by 3 bases, 1 base remained unmatched. This CDR3 spans 15 amino acids. The germline V gene has CDR1 SGDLS and CDR2 YYNGEE. The CDR3 spells CASSVTSGVYNEQFF. CDR3 coding DNA: TGTGCCAGCAGCGTAACTAGCGGGGTCTACAATGAGCAGTTCTTC.

V is TRBV19 and J is TRBJ1-5, with a weak D call TRBD1 (5 bases). Germline lookup yields CDR1 LNHDA and CDR2 SQIVND (reference sequence). Trimming removed 1 base from V and 2 bases from J, with 9 bases in between. The CDR3 extends over 15 amino acids. The CDR3 here is CASSIVRDGNQPQHF. As DNA, the CDR3 is TGTGCCAGTAGTATAGTCAGGGATGGCAATCAGCCCCAGCATTTT. The variable domain in full, completed from reference TRBV19 and TRBJ1-5, reads DGGITQSPKYLFRKEGQNVTLSCEQNLNHDAMYWYRQDPGQGLRLIYYSQIVNDFQKGDIAEGYSVSREKKESFPLTVTSAQKNPTAFYLCASSIVRDGNQPQHFGDGTRLSIL.

In the case of this clone: At one boundary the junction diverges from the germline segment, which might be a read error. The rearrangement joins TRBV14 to TRBJ2-7; 8 bases fit TRBD1. The CDR3 totals 12 residues. Germline CDR1 is SGHDN and CDR2 is FVKESK. CDR3 bases: TGTGCCAGCAGCCAAACATCGGGCAGGGGGCACTTC. Translated, it gives CASSQTSGRGHF.

The V and J genes are TRBV5-1 and TRBJ1-1, with D unresolved. Trimming removed 4 bases from V and 4 bases from J, with 11 bases in between. This CDR3 is built from 13 residues. Germline V gives CDR1 SGHRS, CDR2 YFSETQ. In DNA form, the CDR3 reads TGCGCCAGCAGCCAAGAGAGGGTCACTGAAGCTTTCTTT. Encoded protein: CASSQERVTEAFF.

V gene TRBV5-5 combines with J gene TRBJ2-7; possible D gene TRBD2, 6 bases. The V gene lost 4 bases and the J gene lost 0 bases, with 14 bases spanning the gap. The length of the CDR3 is 15 residues. CDR1 is SGHKS and CDR2 is YYEKEE in the germline V gene (reference sequence). The CDR3: CASSVQAGSSYEQYV. For the CDR3, the DNA is TGTGCCAGCAGCGTCCAGGCGGGGAGCTCCTACGAGCAGTACGTC.

As DNA, the CDR3 is TGTGCCAGCAGCGTAGGGACAGGGAATCAGCCCCAGCATTTT. It is translated as CASSVGTGNQPQHF. This rearrangement joins TRBV9 to TRBJ1-5; the match to TRBD1 covers 8 bases. CDR3 length: 14 amino acids. The germline V gene has CDR1 SGDLS and CDR2 YYNGEE. J lost 4 bases, V lost 0 bases, and 0 bases had no gene match.

This chain links TRBV7-8 with TRBJ2-1; the D gene is possibly TRBD2 (5 bases). The V gene's germline CDR1 is SGHVS and CDR2 FQNEAQ. The CDR3 sequence is 15 residues long. V was shortened by 5 bases and J by 5 bases, with 16 bases between the two germline ends. DNA for the CDR3: TGTGCCAGCAGCCGGAGCGGCGGGCGAGACAATGAGCAGTTCTTC. Its protein is CASSRSGGRDNEQFF.

A few counts support this clone. The rearrangement links TRBV10-1 to TRBJ1-5, with unresolved D. The V gene lost 0 bases and the J gene lost 7 bases, with 7 bases spanning the gap. There are 13 residues in the CDR3. Germline V CDR1 and CDR2: WNHNN, SYGVQD (reference sequence). CDR3 region: CASSESSGQPQHF. The CDR3 DNA sequence: TGCGCCAGCAGTGAGTCATCGGGACAGCCCCAGCATTTT.

The gene calls are TRBV7-9 and TRBJ2-1; 10 nucleotides match TRBD1. This CDR3 region has 15 residues. Germline values: CDR1 SEHNR, CDR2 FQNEAQ (reference sequence). The V gene end was trimmed by 5 bases and the J gene end by 8 bases; junction bases not matched to a gene: 9. The CDR3 reads CASSNRDRGWYEQFF. In DNA, the CDR3 is TGTGCCAGCAGCAACCGGGACAGGGGATGGTATGAGCAGTTCTTC.

Only one count was recorded for this clone. V gene TRBV6-5 combines with J gene TRBJ2-3; 11 bases are shared with TRBD2. CDR1 and CDR2 from the germline V gene are MNHEY and SVGAGI. The CDR3 runs to 15 residues. V shed 6 bases, J shed 3 bases, and the junction held 5 bases outside the gene matches. In DNA form, the CDR3 reads TGTGCCAGCAGGCCGACTAGCGGGGAAACAGATACGCAGTATTTT. It encodes CASRPTSGETDTQYF.

This chain joins TRBV25-1 and TRBJ2-1, with 9 positions matching TRBD2. The junction had 5 bases not matched to a gene; V was cut back by 7 bases and J by 4 bases. Per germline, CDR1 MGHDK and CDR2 SYGVNS. The CDR3 sequence is 14 residues long. The chain's CDR3 is CASTIAGVYNEQFF. The DNA of the CDR3 is TGTGCCAGCACTATAGCGGGAGTTTACAATGAGCAGTTCTTC.

The V gene is TRBV28, the J gene TRBJ1-4; D perhaps matches TRBD1 (5 bases). The CDR3 contains 14 residues. The V gene lost 2 bases and the J gene lost 9 bases, with 13 bases spanning the gap. Germline V lookup: CDR1 MDHEN, CDR2 SYDVKM. The CDR3 DNA follows: TGTGCCAGCAGTTTAGACAGCCGATCGAAAAAACTGTTTTTT. Translation gives CASSLDSRSKKLFF.

The J gene is TRBJ2-1, the V gene TRBV7-9; 13 bases are a match to TRBD2. The germline V gene has CDR1 SEHNR and CDR2 FQNEAQ (reference sequence). The CDR3 sequence is 15 residues long. V was clipped by 6 bases and J by 7 bases; unmatched bases: 6. The CDR3 bases are TGTGCCAGCAGACCAACTAGCGGGAGGGATAATGAGCAGTTCTTC. This codes for CASRPTSGRDNEQFF. Based on the CDR3 plus reference TRBV7-9 and TRBJ2-1, the full variable domain is DTGVSQNPRHKITKRGQNVTFRCDPISEHNRLYWYRQTLGQGPEFLTYFQNEAQLEKSRLLSDRFSAERPKGSFSTLEIQRTEQGDSAMYLCASRPTSGRDNEQFFGPGTRLTVL.